This is a list of T cell receptor beta chains from one sample in a study of beta chain features in type 1 diabetes. Sequencing was performed with immunoSEQ multiplex PCR; in TCRdb, only in-frame clones are kept and a portion is missing. The top ten hold 6.7% of the sample, which has 250,000 to 400,000 clones, 11% to 15% seen once. The sequencing sample was made of central memory CD4+ T cells from blood. The receptors derive from a man between 25 and 39 years old in good health. CDR3s include the opening cysteine and the closing phenylalanine or tryptophan. The D gene is left open where the match is weak. Some rows have no size entry. The others give once, few or many, or a class for an expanded clone.

d_call j_call v_call clone_size cdr3_length cdr3_nt cdr3_aa
- TRBJ2-1 TRBV20-1 - 11 TGCAGTGCCCTCAACCGGGACTGGAAGTTCTTC CSALNRDWKFF
- TRBJ2-7 TRBV7-9 - 14 TGTGCCAGCGGTGCCAGGGGTCCCTCCTACGAGCAGTACTTC CASGARGPSYEQYF
- TRBJ2-1 TRBV29-1 few 15 TGCAGCGTCCCCTCGGGACCATCCGCCTACAATGAGCAGTTCTTC CSVPSGPSAYNEQFF
TRBD2 TRBJ2-5 TRBV5-4 few 14 TGTGCCAGCAGCCCGGGGGGGACAAAAGAGACCCAGTACTTC CASSPGGTKETQYF
- TRBJ2-6 TRBV29-1 few 12 TGCAGCGCCGGAGGTGGGGCCAACGTCCTGACTTTC CSAGGGANVLTF
TRBD1 TRBJ1-4 TRBV5-4 - 15 TGTGCCAGCAGCTTGGGGACAGGTCGAAGCGAAAAACTGTTTTTT CASSLGTGRSEKLFF
- TRBJ1-1 TRBV29-1 many 12 TGCAGCGTTGAAGCTAACAGGGCTGAAGCTTTCTTT CSVEANRAEAFF
- TRBJ1-1 TRBV7-3 few 13 TGTGCCAGCAGCCCCCTCTTGGGCGGTGAAGCTTTCTTT CASSPLLGGEAFF
TRBD1 TRBJ1-2 TRBV10-3 few 13 TGTGCCATCAGTGATGGGACAGGCGCCGGCTACACCTTC CAISDGTGAGYTF
- TRBJ2-7 TRBV19 - 11 TGTGCCGGGCGACAGGCCTACGAGCAGTACTTC CAGRQAYEQYF
- TRBJ1-1 TRBV7-2 few 15 TGTGCCAGCAGCTTAGATGTTGGGCAGAACACTGAAGCTTTCTTT CASSLDVGQNTEAFF
- TRBJ2-1 TRBV20-1 - 11 TGCAGTGCCGAGCGAGAACTTTTTGAGTTCTTC CSAERELFEFF
- TRBJ2-7 TRBV6-5 few 15 TGTGCCAGCAGCTTTACGACGGGAAATTTCTACGAGCAGTACTTC CASSFTTGNFYEQYF